These T cell receptor beta chains were read from a single sample in a study of blood T cell repertoires in COVID-19. Sequencing was performed with immunoSEQ multiplex PCR; in TCRdb, only in-frame clones are kept and a portion is missing. Of approximately 200,000 clones in the sample, 70% to 90% were seen once. Input material: peripheral blood. Every receptor here comes from a man aged 40-50 years with acute or convalescent COVID-19. Each CDR3 is given with its conserved first and last residue. The D gene is left open where the match is weak. A clone size is listed for some rows: how often the clone was seen (once, few, many), or a class if it is expanded.

j_call	d_call	v_call	clone_size	cdr3_nt	cdr3_aa
TRBJ1-1	NA	TRBV7-7	NA	TGTGCCAGCAGCGCTGGACAGAACACTGAAGCTTTCTTT	CASSAGQNTEAFF
TRBJ1-1	TRBD1	TRBV25-1	NA	TGTGCCAGCATTCCCCCAGGGGGTGAAGCTTTCTTT	CASIPPGGEAFF
TRBJ1-4	TRBD1	TRBV5-1	NA	TGCGCCAGCAGCGTACAGGGGGAAAAACTGTTTTTT	CASSVQGEKLFF
TRBJ2-2	NA	TRBV6-2/TRBV6-3	NA	TGTGCCAGCAGTGTCCCCTCGACTATCGGGGAGCTGTTTTTT	CASSVPSTIGELFF
TRBJ2-1	TRBD2	TRBV5-1	NA	TGCGCCAGCAGCAACGGACTAGCGGGCCTCTCCTACAATGAGCAGTTCTTC	CASSNGLAGLSYNEQFF
TRBJ2-1	TRBD2	TRBV13	NA	TGTGCCAGCAGCTTACTTGCGGGGGGGCCTGGGGATGAGCAGTTCTTC	CASSLLAGGPGDEQFF
TRBJ1-1	NA	TRBV5-1	once	TGCGCCAACAGCCGAGGGACAAGTAACACTGAAGCTTTCTTT	CANSRGTSNTEAFF
TRBJ1-3	TRBD1	TRBV3-1/TRBV3-2	NA	TGTGCCAGCAGCCTGACAGGGAACTCTGGAAACACCATATATTTT	CASSLTGNSGNTIYF
TRBJ1-4	NA	TRBV4-3	NA	TGCGCCAGCAGCCAAGTTCAGGGGAACGAAAAACTGTTTTTT	CASSQVQGNEKLFF
TRBJ2-1	NA	TRBV27	NA	TGTGCCAGCAGTTTAAGGTATCGACAGGCTATTTACAATGAGCAGTTCTTC	CASSLRYRQAIYNEQFF
TRBJ2-2	TRBD1	TRBV7-2	few	TGTGCCAGCAGCGGAAACAGGGGGAACACCGGGGAGCTGTTTTTT	CASSGNRGNTGELFF
TRBJ2-3	NA	TRBV19	NA	TGTGCCAGTAGTCTGAGGGACTTTACTAGCACAGATACGCAGTATTTT	CASSLRDFTSTDTQYF
TRBJ1-1	NA	TRBV13	NA	TGTGCCAGCAGCAGCGGGCTGAGGGACACTGAAGCTTTCTTT	CASSSGLRDTEAFF
TRBJ2-1	TRBD2	TRBV30	NA	TGTGCCTGGAGTGGGGGGGGGTCCTACAATGAGCAGTTCTTC	CAWSGGGSYNEQFF
TRBJ1-1	NA	TRBV5-5	NA	TGTGCCAGCAGCCTCCCCTCTAGCGGGCAGGGGTCTGACACTGAAGCTTTCTTT	CASSLPSSGQGSDTEAFF
TRBJ1-1	NA	TRBV5-1	NA	TGCGCCACCGGGGATGAAAGGAACACTGAAGCTTTCTTT	CATGDERNTEAFF
TRBJ1-4	NA	TRBV19	NA	TGTGCCAGTAAGCTCTTATCGTCGAGCATCGGTGAAAAACTGTTTTTT	CASKLLSSSIGEKLFF
TRBJ2-5	TRBD1	TRBV6-5	NA	TGTGCCAGCAGATCCGGGACAGGGGGAGAGACCCAGTACTTC	CASRSGTGGETQYF
TRBJ2-2	TRBD1	TRBV28	NA	TGTGCCAGCAGTTTATTACAGGGGGGCACCGGGGAGCTGTTTTTT	CASSLLQGGTGELFF
TRBJ1-1	NA	TRBV5-1	few	TGCGCCAGCAGCTTGGCGACACCTCAGAGAGCTTTCTTT	CASSLATPQRAFF
TRBJ1-1	NA	TRBV15	NA	TGTGCCACCAGCGGACTAAGGAACACTGAAGCTTTCTTT	CATSGLRNTEAFF
TRBJ1-1	TRBD1	TRBV2	NA	TGTGCCAGCAGCCGGACAGGGGAGAACACTGAAGCTTTCTTT	CASSRTGENTEAFF
TRBJ1-2	TRBD1	TRBV5-8	NA	TGTGCCAGCACCTCCCAACAGGGGGTCTATGGCTACACCTTC	CASTSQQGVYGYTF
TRBJ1-2	NA	TRBV2	NA	TGTGCCAGCAGGCCCCCAGGGTCTAACTATGGCTACACCTTC	CASRPPGSNYGYTF
TRBJ1-3	TRBD1	TRBV7-6	NA	TGTGCCAGCAGCGGATCGACAGGGGCTGGAAACACCATATATTTT	CASSGSTGAGNTIYF
TRBJ2-5	TRBD2	TRBV3-1/TRBV3-2	NA	TGTGCCAGCAGCCAGATTAGACTAGCGGGGGGGACCCAGTACTTC	CASSQIRLAGGTQYF
TRBJ2-6	NA	TRBV2	NA	TGTGCCAGCAGTAAGGAGTACTCTGGGGCCAACGTCCTGACTTTC	CASSKEYSGANVLTF
TRBJ1-6	NA	TRBV9	NA	TGTGCCAGCAGCCAACGGACGGAGGCTAATTCACCCCTCCACTTT	CASSQRTEANSPLHF
TRBJ1-6	TRBD1	TRBV7-2	once	TGTGCCAGCAGCTTCAGGGACAGGGCCAATTCACCCCTCCACTTT	CASSFRDRANSPLHF